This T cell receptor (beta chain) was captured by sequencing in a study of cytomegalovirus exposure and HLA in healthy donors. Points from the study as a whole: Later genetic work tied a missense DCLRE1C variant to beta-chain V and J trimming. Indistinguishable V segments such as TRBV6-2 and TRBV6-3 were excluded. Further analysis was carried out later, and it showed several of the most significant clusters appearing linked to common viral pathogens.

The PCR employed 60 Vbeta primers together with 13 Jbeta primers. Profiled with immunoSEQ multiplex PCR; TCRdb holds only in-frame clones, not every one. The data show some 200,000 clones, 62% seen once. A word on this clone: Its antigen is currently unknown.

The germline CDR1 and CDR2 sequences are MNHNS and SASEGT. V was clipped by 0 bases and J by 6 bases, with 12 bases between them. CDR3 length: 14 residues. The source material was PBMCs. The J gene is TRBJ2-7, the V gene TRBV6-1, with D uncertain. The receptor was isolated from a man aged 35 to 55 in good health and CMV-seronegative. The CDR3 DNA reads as TGTGCCAGCAGTGAAGCCTCTACTGTGCTCGAGCAGTACTTC. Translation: CASSEASTVLEQYF.